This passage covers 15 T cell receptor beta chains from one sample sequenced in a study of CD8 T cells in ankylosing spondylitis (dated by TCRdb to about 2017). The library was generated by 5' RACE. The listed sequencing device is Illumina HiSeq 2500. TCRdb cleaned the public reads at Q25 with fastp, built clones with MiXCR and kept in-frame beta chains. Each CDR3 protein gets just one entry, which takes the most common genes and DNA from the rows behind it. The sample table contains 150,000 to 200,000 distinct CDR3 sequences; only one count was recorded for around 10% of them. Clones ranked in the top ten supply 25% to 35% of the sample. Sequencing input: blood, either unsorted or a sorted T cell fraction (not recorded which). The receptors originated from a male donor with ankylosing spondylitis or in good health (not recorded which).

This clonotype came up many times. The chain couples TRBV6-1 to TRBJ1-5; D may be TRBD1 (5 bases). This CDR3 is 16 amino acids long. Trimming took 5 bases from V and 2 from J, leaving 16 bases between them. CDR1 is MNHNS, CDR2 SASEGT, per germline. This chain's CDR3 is CASSPSQGFGNQPQHF. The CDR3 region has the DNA TGTGCCAGCAGTCCCTCCCAGGGTTTCGGCAATCAGCCCCAGCATTTT.

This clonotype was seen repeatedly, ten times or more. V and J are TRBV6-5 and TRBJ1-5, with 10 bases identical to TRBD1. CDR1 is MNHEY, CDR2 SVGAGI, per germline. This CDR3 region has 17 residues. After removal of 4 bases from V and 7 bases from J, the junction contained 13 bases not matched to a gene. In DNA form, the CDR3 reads TGTGCCAGCAGTTCATCTCGAGCGACAGGGGGCTTACAGCCCCAGCATTTT. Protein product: CASSSSRATGGLQPQHF.

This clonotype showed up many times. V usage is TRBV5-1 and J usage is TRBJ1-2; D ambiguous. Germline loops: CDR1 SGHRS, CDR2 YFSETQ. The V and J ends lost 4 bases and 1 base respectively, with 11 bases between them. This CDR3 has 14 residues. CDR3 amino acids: CASSPSTVNYGYTF. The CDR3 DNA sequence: TGCGCCAGCAGCCCGTCTACAGTTAACTATGGCTACACCTTC.

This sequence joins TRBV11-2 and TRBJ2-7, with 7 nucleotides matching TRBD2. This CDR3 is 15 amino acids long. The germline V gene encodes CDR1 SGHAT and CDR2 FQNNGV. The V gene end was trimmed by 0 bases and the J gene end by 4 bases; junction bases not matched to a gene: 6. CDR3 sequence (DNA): TGTGCCAGCAGCTTAGATCTTAGCGGGTTTTACGAGCAGTACTTC. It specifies CASSLDLSGFYEQYF.

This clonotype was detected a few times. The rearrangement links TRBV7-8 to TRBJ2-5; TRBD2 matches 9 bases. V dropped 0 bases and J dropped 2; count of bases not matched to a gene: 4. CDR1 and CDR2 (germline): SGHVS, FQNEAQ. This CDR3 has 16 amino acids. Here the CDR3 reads CASSLAGLATQETQYF. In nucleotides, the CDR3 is TGTGCCAGCAGCTTAGCTGGACTAGCGACTCAAGAGACCCAGTACTTC.

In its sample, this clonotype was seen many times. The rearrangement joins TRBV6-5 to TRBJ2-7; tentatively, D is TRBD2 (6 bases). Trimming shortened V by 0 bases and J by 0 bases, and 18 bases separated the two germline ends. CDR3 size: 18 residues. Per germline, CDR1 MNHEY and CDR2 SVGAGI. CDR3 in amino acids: CASSYSVRAGPSSYEQYF. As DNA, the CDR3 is TGTGCCAGCAGTTACTCGGTTAGAGCGGGCCCGAGCTCCTACGAGCAGTACTTC.

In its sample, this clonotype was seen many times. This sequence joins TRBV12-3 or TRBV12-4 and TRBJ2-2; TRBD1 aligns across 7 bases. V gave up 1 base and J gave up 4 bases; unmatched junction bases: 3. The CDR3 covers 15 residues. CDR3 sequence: CASSLGHRGTGELFF. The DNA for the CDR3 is TGTGCCAGCAGTTTAGGGCACAGGGGCACCGGGGAGCTGTTTTTT.

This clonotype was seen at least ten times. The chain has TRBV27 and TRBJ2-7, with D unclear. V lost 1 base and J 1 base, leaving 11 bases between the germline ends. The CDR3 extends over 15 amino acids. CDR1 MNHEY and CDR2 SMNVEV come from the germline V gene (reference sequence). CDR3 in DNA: TGTGCCAGCAGTTTATTAGGCAGTCTATCCTACGAGCAGTACTTC. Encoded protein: CASSLLGSLSYEQYF.

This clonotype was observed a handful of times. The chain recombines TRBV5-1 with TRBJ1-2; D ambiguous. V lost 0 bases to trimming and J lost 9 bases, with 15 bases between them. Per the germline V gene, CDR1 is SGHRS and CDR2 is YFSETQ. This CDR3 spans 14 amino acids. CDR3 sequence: CASSLDPDGVRYTF. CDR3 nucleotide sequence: TGCGCCAGCAGCTTGGACCCAGATGGGGTTCGCTACACCTTC.

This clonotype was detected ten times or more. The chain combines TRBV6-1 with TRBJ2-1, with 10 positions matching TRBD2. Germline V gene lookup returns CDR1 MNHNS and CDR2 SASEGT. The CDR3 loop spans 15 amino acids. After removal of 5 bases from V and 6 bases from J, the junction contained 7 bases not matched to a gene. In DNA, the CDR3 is TGTGCCAGCAGTCATCTAGCGGGAGAGGGCAATGAGCAGTTCTTC. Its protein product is CASSHLAGEGNEQFF.

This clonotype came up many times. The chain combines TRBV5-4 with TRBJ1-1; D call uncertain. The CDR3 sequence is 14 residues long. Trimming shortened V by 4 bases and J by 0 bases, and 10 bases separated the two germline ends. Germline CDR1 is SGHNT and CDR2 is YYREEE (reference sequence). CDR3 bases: TGTGCCAGCAGCCACTGGACGGTGAACACTGAAGCTTTCTTT. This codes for CASSHWTVNTEAFF.

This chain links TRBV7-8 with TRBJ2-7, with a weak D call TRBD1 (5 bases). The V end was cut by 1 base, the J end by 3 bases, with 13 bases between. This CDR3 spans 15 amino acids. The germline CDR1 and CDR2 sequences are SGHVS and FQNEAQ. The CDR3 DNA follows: TGTGCCAGCAGCTTAGACGCAGGGTTTCGCTACGAGCAGTACTTC. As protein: CASSLDAGFRYEQYF.

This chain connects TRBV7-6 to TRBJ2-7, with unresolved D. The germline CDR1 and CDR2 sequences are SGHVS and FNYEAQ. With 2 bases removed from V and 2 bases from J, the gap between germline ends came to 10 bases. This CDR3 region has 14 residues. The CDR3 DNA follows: TGTGCCAGCAGCTTAACCGACTCAACCTACGAGCAGTACTTC. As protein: CASSLTDSTYEQYF.

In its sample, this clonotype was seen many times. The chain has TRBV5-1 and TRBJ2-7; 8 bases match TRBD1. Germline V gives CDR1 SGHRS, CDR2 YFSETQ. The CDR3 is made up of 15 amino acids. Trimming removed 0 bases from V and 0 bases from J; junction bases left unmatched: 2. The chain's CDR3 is CASSLEGQASYEQYF. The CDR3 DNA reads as TGCGCCAGCAGCTTGGAGGGACAGGCCTCCTACGAGCAGTACTTC. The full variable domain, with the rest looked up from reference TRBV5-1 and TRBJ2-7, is KAGVTQTPRYLIKTRGQQVTLSCSPISGHRSVSWYQQTPGQGLQFLFEYFSETQRNKGNFPGRFSGRQFSNSRSEMNVSTLELGDSALYLCASSLEGQASYEQYFGPGTRLTVT.

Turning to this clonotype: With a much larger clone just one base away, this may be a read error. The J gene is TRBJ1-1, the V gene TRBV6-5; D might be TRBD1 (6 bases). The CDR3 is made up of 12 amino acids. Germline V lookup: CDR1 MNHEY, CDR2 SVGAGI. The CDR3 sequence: CASSYPGDSALF. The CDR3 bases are TGTGCCAGCAGTTACCCAGGGGATTCTGCGCTCTTT.